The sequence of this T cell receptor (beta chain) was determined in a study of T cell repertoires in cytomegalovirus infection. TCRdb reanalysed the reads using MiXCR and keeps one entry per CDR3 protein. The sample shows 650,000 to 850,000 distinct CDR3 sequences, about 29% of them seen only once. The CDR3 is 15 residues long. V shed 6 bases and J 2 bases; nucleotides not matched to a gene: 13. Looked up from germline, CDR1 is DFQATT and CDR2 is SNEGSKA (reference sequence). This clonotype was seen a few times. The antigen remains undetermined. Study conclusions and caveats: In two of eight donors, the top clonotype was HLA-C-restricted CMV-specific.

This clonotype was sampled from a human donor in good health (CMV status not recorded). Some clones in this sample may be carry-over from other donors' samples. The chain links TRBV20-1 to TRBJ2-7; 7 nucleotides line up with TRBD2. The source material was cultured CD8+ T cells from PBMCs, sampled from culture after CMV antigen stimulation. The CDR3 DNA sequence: TGCAGTGCCCAATTGGGGCGGGGGTATCCCTACGAGCAGTACTTC. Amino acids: CSAQLGRGYPYEQYF.